The 19 T cell receptor beta chains below all came from one sample that was sequenced in a study of OX40 agonist ivuxolimab in advanced cancers. Repertoires were generated with immunoSEQ multiplex PCR, while TCRdb's copy carries only in-frame clones and drops some. The sample lists approximately 9,500 clones, about 66% occurring once. The source was CD4+ or CD8+ T cells sorted from blood, collected in a trial of the OX40 agonist ivuxolimab. Source of these receptors: an adult with an advanced solid tumor such as melanoma, head and neck, liver or kidney cancer.

The V gene is TRBV7-2, the J gene TRBJ2-7, with 8 bases lining up with TRBD1. The V segment lost 3 bases and the J segment 4 bases; nucleotides outside the gene matches: 11. The V gene's germline CDR1 is SGHTA and CDR2 FQGNSA. This CDR3 spans 16 amino acids. The CDR3 DNA is TGTGCCAGCAGCTTCCCTCAGGGGGCGCGGACTTACGAGCAGTACTTC. Protein product: CASSFPQGARTYEQYF.

This clone has only a few counts. The gene calls are TRBV27 and TRBJ2-3; maybe TRBD1 (5 bases). The CDR3 spans 16 residues. Germline CDR1 reads MNHEY; CDR2 reads SMNVEV (reference sequence). Trimming shortened V by 4 bases and J by 4 bases, and 18 bases separated the two germline ends. In DNA form, the CDR3 reads TGTGCCAGCAGTTCCGGCAGGGCCTATATTCCAGATACGCAGTATTTT. This gives the protein CASSSGRAYIPDTQYF.

The chain employs TRBV6-4 and TRBJ2-6; D is ambiguous. Germline lookup yields CDR1 MRHNA and CDR2 SNTAGT. V was clipped by 0 bases and J by 2 bases, with 5 bases between them. CDR3 length equals 15 residues. CDR3 DNA: TGTGCCAGCAGTGACTCGACAACTGGGGCCAACGTCCTGACTTTC. It is translated as CASSDSTTGANVLTF.

This sequence joins TRBV7-9 and TRBJ2-7, with D perhaps matching TRBD1 (7 bases). Between the trimmed V and J ends, which lost 1 base and 2 bases, there was a span of 15 bases. Germline assignment: CDR1 SEHNR and CDR2 FQNEAQ (reference sequence). The CDR3 sequence is 16 residues long. The CDR3: CASSLEGGQRPYEQYF. CDR3 coding DNA: TGTGCCAGCAGCTTAGAGGGGGGACAGAGGCCCTACGAGCAGTACTTC.

CDR3 nucleotides: TGTGCCAGCAGCTTGGCCCAGGGGGCGAGTGAGCAGTTCTTC. Amino acids: CASSLAQGASEQFF. The chain couples TRBV5-6 to TRBJ2-1; 8 bases fit TRBD1. Germline-derived CDR1 and CDR2 are SGHDT and YYEEEE. Trimming at V came to 0 bases and at J to 9 bases, leaving 5 bases not matched to a gene. This CDR3 contains 14 residues.

J is TRBJ2-1 and V is TRBV19, with a weak D call TRBD2 (6 bases). V lost 7 bases and J lost 8, with 12 bases in between. The CDR3 length is 12 residues. Germline CDR1 LNHDA, CDR2 SQIVND (reference sequence). In nucleotides, the CDR3 is TGTGCCAGTACCCGGGGGAGCGATGAGCAGTTCTTC. This translates into CASTRGSDEQFF. Together with reference TRBV19 and TRBJ2-1, the CDR3 gives the full variable domain: DGGITQSPKYLFRKEGQNVTLSCEQNLNHDAMYWYRQDPGQGLRLIYYSQIVNDFQKGDIAEGYSVSREKKESFPLTVTSAQKNPTAFYLCASTRGSDEQFFGPGTRLTVL.

The V and J genes are TRBV6-1 and TRBJ2-7; D not resolved. V was clipped by 6 bases and J by 7 bases, with 19 bases between them. Looked up from germline, CDR1 is MNHNS and CDR2 is SASEGT. The CDR3 runs 14 residues. The CDR3, as DNA: TGTGCCAGCAGCCCGGTTAAGGCCTACTTGGAGCAGTACTTC. Translation gives CASSPVKAYLEQYF.

The chain uses TRBV19 and TRBJ2-7; TRBD2 matches 14 bases. This CDR3 comprises 17 residues. Germline V gene lookup returns CDR1 LNHDA and CDR2 SQIVND (reference sequence). The ends lost 5 bases at V and 2 bases at J; junction bases unmatched: 8. The CDR3 loop reads CASSLGTSGGITYEQYF. CDR3 in DNA: TGTGCCAGTAGTCTAGGGACTAGCGGGGGCATTACCTACGAGCAGTACTTC.

This clone is termed medium-sized (0.01 to 0.1%). The chain carries TRBV4-1 and TRBJ1-6, with no clear D. The CDR3 is 13 residues long. V was shortened by 1 base and J by 9 bases, with 7 bases between the two germline ends. CDR1 and CDR2 from the germline V gene are MGHRA and YSYEKL. CDR3 amino acids: CASSQGQSSPLHF. CDR3 DNA: TGCGCCAGCAGCCAAGGGCAGTCTTCACCCCTCCACTTT.

The chain joins TRBV5-4 to TRBJ2-5, with no clear D. The DNA end lines up better with TRBJ2-7; the J call may be wrong. Germline CDR1 reads SGHNT; CDR2 reads YYREEE (reference sequence). This CDR3 spans 15 amino acids. CDR3 nucleotide sequence: TGTGCCAGCAGCGGCCCCGGAGCGAGCTCCTACGAGCAGTACTTC. Amino acid sequence: CASSGPGASSYEQYF.

This chain joins TRBV19 and TRBJ1-1; D remains ambiguous. The CDR3 has 13 residues. The germline gives CDR1 LNHDA, CDR2 SQIVND (reference sequence). The V end lost 6 bases, the J end lost 1 base, and 9 bases lay between the germline ends. The CDR3 spells CASRSVGNTEAFF. CDR3 sequence (DNA): TGTGCCAGTAGGTCGGTGGGGAACACTGAAGCTTTCTTT.

This rearrangement joins TRBV19 to TRBJ1-5; 7 bases fit TRBD1. The CDR3 spans 14 residues. The germline V gene has CDR1 LNHDA and CDR2 SQIVND (reference sequence). The V segment lost 5 bases and the J segment 7 bases; nucleotides outside the gene matches: 8. DNA of the CDR3: TGTGCCAGTAGTTCCCAGGGGGGATACCAGCCCCAGCATTTT. This encodes CASSSQGGYQPQHF.

The chain carries TRBV27 and TRBJ1-2; D remains unclear. This CDR3 has 14 amino acids. Trimming pared 6 bases from V and 0 bases from J, leaving 11 bases between. CDR1 and CDR2 (germline): MNHEY, SMNVEV (reference sequence). DNA for the CDR3: TGTGCCAGCAGCCCGGGCGGAGCTAACTATGGCTACACCTTC. Translated: CASSPGGANYGYTF.

There are a few counts of this clone. The chain couples TRBV27 to TRBJ2-7, with D uncertain. V was shortened by 4 bases and J by 0 bases, with 13 bases between the two germline ends. This CDR3 has 15 amino acids. Per the germline V gene, CDR1 is MNHEY and CDR2 is SMNVEV (reference sequence). The CDR3 coding sequence is TGTGCCAGCAGTTCCCTTAGCTATAGCTCCTACGAGCAGTACTTC. Translation gives CASSSLSYSSYEQYF.

The rearrangement links TRBV19 to TRBJ1-1; the D gene is possibly TRBD1 (6 bases). Per the germline V gene, CDR1 is LNHDA and CDR2 is SQIVND (reference sequence). Trimming shortened V by 6 bases and J by 3 bases, and 11 bases separated the two germline ends. This CDR3 contains 13 residues. The CDR3 region is CASSPRGYTEAFF. The DNA of the CDR3 is TGTGCCAGTAGCCCAAGGGGGTACACTGAAGCTTTCTTT.

The gene calls are TRBV29-1 and TRBJ2-2, with D possibly being TRBD1 (7 bases). CDR1 is SQVTM, CDR2 ANQGSEA, per germline. The length of the CDR3 is 16 residues. V was pared by 4 bases and J by 2 bases, with 17 bases between. The DNA for the CDR3 is TGCAGCGTTGTATGGCGGGGACAGATTAACACCGGGGAGCTGTTTTTT. This translates into CSVVWRGQINTGELFF.

V usage is TRBV2 and J usage is TRBJ2-1; D unresolved. CDR3 length: 13 residues. The ends were cut back, 7 bases at V and 5 bases at J, with 12 bases in the middle. CDR1 SNHLY and CDR2 FYNNEI come from the germline V gene. The CDR3 sequence is CASIGLGDNEQFF. DNA of the CDR3: TGTGCCAGCATCGGCCTAGGAGACAATGAGCAGTTCTTC.

The chain recombines TRBV30 with TRBJ2-7; 12 nucleotides line up with TRBD2. V shed 3 bases and J 1 base; nucleotides not matched to a gene: 4. The CDR3 extends over 15 amino acids. Per the germline V gene, CDR1 is GTSNPN and CDR2 is SVGIG (reference sequence). This CDR3 is CAWSTSGGFSYEQYF. Here the CDR3 DNA reads TGTGCCTGGAGCACTAGCGGGGGGTTTTCCTACGAGCAGTACTTC. The whole variable domain, filled in from reference TRBV30 and TRBJ2-7, reads SQTIHQWPATLVQPVGSPLSLECTVEGTSNPNLYWYRQAAGRGLQLLFYSVGIGQISSEVPQNLSASRPQDRQFILSSKKLLLSDSGFYLCAWSTSGGFSYEQYFGPGTRLTVT.

The gene calls are TRBV27 and TRBJ2-3; D uncertain. Germline V gene data show CDR1 as MNHEY and CDR2 as SMNVEV (reference sequence). V was pared by 5 bases and J by 1 base, with 7 bases between. The CDR3 runs to 13 residues. CDR3 amino acids: CASSISRTDTQYF. The CDR3 DNA reads as TGTGCCAGCAGTATCTCTCGCACAGATACGCAGTATTTT.